This T cell receptor beta chain is from a study of blood T cell repertoires in COVID-19. For the study at large: T cells, B-cell-depleted T cells, or PBMCs provided the cDNA or gDNA that served as material.

Germline lookup yields CDR1 ENHRY and CDR2 SYGVKD. The trim removed 4 bases at V and 4 bases at J, leaving 3 bases unmatched. The CDR3 contains 14 residues. Authors' processing steps: For nucleated cells, counts were estimated from reference gene primer amplification. Assay: immunoSEQ multiplex PCR; the TCRdb copy retains only in-frame clones and omits some. D and trimming come from the DNA, and the V and J calls and clone size come from that table. The table includes 250,000 to 350,000 clones, roughly nine tenths detected once. The receptor comes from a woman aged 40 to 50 who had recovered from COVID-19. The chain carries TRBV10-3 and TRBJ1-5; 8 nucleotides agree with TRBD1. Material: peripheral blood. This CDR3 reads CAISVGDRNQPQHF. CDR3 coding DNA: TGTGCCATCAGTGTGGGGGACAGGAATCAGCCCCAGCATTTT.